This is a list of T cell receptor beta chains from one sample in a study of T cell repertoires in cytomegalovirus infection. A single record per CDR3 protein comes from TCRdb applying MiXCR to the reads. Of 200,000 to 300,000 distinct CDR3 sequences detected, roughly 13% appear once; the ten largest clones hold 7% to 9.5%. What was sequenced was PBMCs. These receptors came from a human donor in good health (CMV status not recorded). Some clones in this sample may be carry-over from other donors' samples. Each CDR3 is given with its conserved first and last residue. The D gene is left open where the match is weak. The size of a clone is reported for some rows only, either as once, few or many, or as a class for expanded clones.

d_call clone_size j_call cdr3_length v_call cdr3_aa cdr3_nt
. many TRBJ1-2 13 TRBV28 CASSFGGNYGYTF TGTGCCAGCAGTTTCGGGGGTAACTATGGCTACACCTTC
. . TRBJ2-1 13 TRBV19 CASGPLAFNEQFF TGTGCCAGCGGACCTCTAGCCTTCAATGAGCAGTTCTTC
. many TRBJ1-2 15 TRBV28 CASRPTGRRNYGYTF TGTGCCAGCAGACCTACGGGACGGCGCAACTATGGCTACACCTTC
TRBD2 few TRBJ2-1 17 TRBV5-4 CASSLELAVSSYNEQFF TGTGCCAGCAGCTTGGAACTAGCGGTTAGCTCCTACAATGAGCAGTTCTTC
TRBD1 few TRBJ1-1 15 TRBV27 CASSPGTGGITEAFF TGTGCCAGCAGTCCCGGGACAGGGGGTATAACTGAAGCTTTCTTT
. few TRBJ2-1 13 TRBV6-4 CASSDGTDNEQFF TGTGCCAGCAGTGATGGTACGGACAATGAGCAGTTCTTC
. . TRBJ1-1 14 TRBV19 CASSIQGDGTEAFF TGTGCCAGTAGTATACAGGGTGACGGCACTGAAGCTTTCTTT
. many TRBJ2-6 18 TRBV19 CASSIDFGPHSGANVLTF TGTGCCAGTAGTATAGATTTTGGGCCACACTCTGGGGCCAACGTCCTGACTTTC
. few TRBJ2-3 15 TRBV18 CASSPNLGPTDTQYF TGTGCCAGCTCACCAAATCTAGGACCCACAGATACGCAGTATTTT
TRBD2 many TRBJ2-3 16 TRBV5-4 CASSLDPAGVTDTQYF TGTGCCAGCAGCTTGGATCCAGCGGGAGTGACAGATACGCAGTATTTT
. . TRBJ1-1 12 TRBV20-1 CSARTGYTEAFF TGCAGTGCTAGGACCGGGTACACTGAAGCTTTCTTT
TRBD1 . TRBJ1-2 13 TRBV7-9 CASSPGTGFGYTF TGTGCCAGCAGCCCCGGGACAGGGTTTGGCTACACCTTC
TRBD1 . TRBJ1-5 15 TRBV20-1 CSARATGQESQPQHF TGCAGTGCTAGAGCCACGGGACAGGAGAGTCAGCCCCAGCATTTT
. . TRBJ1-1 14 TRBV29-1 CSVHKQRENTEAFF TGCAGCGTTCATAAACAACGGGAGAACACTGAAGCTTTCTTT
TRBD2 few TRBJ2-1 14 TRBV4-1 CASKGTSGSNEQFF TGCGCCAGCAAAGGGACTAGCGGGAGCAATGAGCAGTTCTTC
TRBD1 . TRBJ2-3 15 TRBV24-1 CATSDTGQGTDTQYF TGTGCCACCAGTGACACGGGACAGGGGACAGATACGCAGTATTTT
TRBD1 few TRBJ2-7 14 TRBV4-3 CASYSEGQTYEQYF TGCGCCAGTTATTCCGAGGGACAGACCTACGAGCAGTACTTC
. few TRBJ1-1 10 TRBV20-1 CSAYDRKAFF TGCAGTGCCTATGACAGGAAAGCTTTCTTT
. . TRBJ2-1 13 TRBV7-3 CASSLRAYNEQFF TGTGCCAGCAGCTTAAGAGCTTACAATGAGCAGTTCTTC
TRBD1 many TRBJ1-4 14 TRBV12-3/TRBV12-4 CASSFSGGREKLFF TGTGCCAGCAGTTTCTCAGGGGGCCGTGAAAAACTGTTTTTT
TRBD1 once TRBJ1-2 14 TRBV20-1 CSAVPGTEFYGYTF TGCAGTGCCGTCCCCGGGACAGAATTCTATGGCTACACCTTC
. many TRBJ2-1 14 TRBV7-2 CASSPGRAGNEQFF TGTGCCAGCAGCCCGGGAAGGGCGGGCAATGAGCAGTTCTTC
TRBD1 . TRBJ2-1 14 TRBV19 CATHRDRGYNEQFF TGTGCCACCCACCGGGACAGGGGCTACAATGAGCAGTTCTTC
TRBD2 many TRBJ2-7 16 TRBV7-2 CASSSPPSGVSYEQYF TGTGCCAGCAGCTCCCCCCCTAGCGGGGTCTCCTACGAGCAGTACTTC
. many TRBJ2-7 15 TRBV28 CASSPPEGPLYEQYF TGTGCCAGCAGCCCCCCGGAGGGGCCGCTCTACGAGCAGTACTTC
. . TRBJ2-7 13 TRBV7-2 CASSLVVGHEQYF TGTGCCAGCAGCTTAGTCGTCGGCCACGAGCAGTACTTC
. few TRBJ1-2 13 TRBV6-1 CASRSTGYYGYTF TGTGCCAGCAGATCGACAGGTTACTATGGCTACACCTTC
TRBD1 . TRBJ2-2 13 TRBV20-1 CSATDRVTGELFF TGCAGTGCAACTGACAGGGTCACCGGGGAGCTGTTTTTT
. few TRBJ2-5 14 TRBV6-2/TRBV6-3 CASLPAAGRETQYF TGTGCCAGCCTCCCTGCGGCGGGCCGGGAGACCCAGTACTTC
TRBD1 many TRBJ1-2 14 TRBV7-8 CASSLGWRGLGYTF TGTGCCAGCAGCTTAGGATGGAGGGGGCTTGGCTACACCTTC
. . TRBJ2-2 15 TRBV10-3 CAISEGDTHAGELFF TGTGCCATCAGTGAGGGGGATACCCACGCCGGGGAGCTGTTTTTT
. many TRBJ2-2 16 TRBV7-3 CASSLTRSSWAGELFF TGTGCCAGCAGCTTAACGCGATCTAGTTGGGCCGGGGAGCTGTTTTTT
TRBD2 once TRBJ2-7 14 TRBV12-3/TRBV12-4 CASRVGLAYSEQYF TGTGCCAGCCGAGTGGGACTAGCGTATTCCGAGCAGTACTTC
. . TRBJ1-2 14 TRBV7-9 CASSLALRSYGYTF TGTGCCAGCAGCTTAGCGCTTCGGAGCTATGGCTACACCTTC
. many TRBJ2-7 14 TRBV4-2 CASSQGEGNYEQYF TGTGCCAGCAGCCAAGGTGAAGGGAACTACGAGCAGTACTTC
. many TRBJ2-7 14 TRBV7-8 CASSLLVGAGTLRF .
. many TRBJ2-4 16 TRBV7-3 CASSSPDLLAKNIQYF TGTGCCAGCAGCTCCCCGGACTTGTTAGCCAAAAACATTCAGTACTTC
TRBD1 many TRBJ1-1 13 TRBV7-2 CASSLVGQGGAFF TGTGCCAGCAGCTTAGTAGGCCAGGGGGGAGCTTTCTTT
. many TRBJ2-2 18 TRBV7-2 CASSLSFSGMGNTGELFF TGTGCCAGCAGCTTGAGTTTCTCGGGGATGGGAAACACCGGGGAGCTGTTTTTT
. many TRBJ2-2 16 TRBV7-2 CASSLLSSLNTGELFF TGTGCCAGCAGCTTATTAAGTTCTCTGAACACCGGGGAGCTGTTTTTT
TRBD1 many TRBJ1-2 13 TRBV7-2 CASSSTGDYGYTF TGTGCCAGCAGCTCAACAGGGGACTATGGCTACACCTTC
TRBD2 . TRBJ2-1 15 TRBV12-3/TRBV12-4 CASSLASGRNNEQFF TGTGCCAGCAGTTTAGCCAGCGGGAGGAACAATGAGCAGTTCTTC